This T cell receptor beta chain appears in the sequencing data of a study of beta chain features in type 1 diabetes. Turning to the study itself: All samples combined gave about 100 million sorted cells for examination.

The purity of all sorted populations exceeded 95%. The CDR3 sequence is 14 residues long. Trimming took 4 bases from V and 6 from J; bases not matched to a gene: 11. The germline CDR1 and CDR2 sequences are SQVTM and ANQGSEA. The study reverse transcribed the entire isolated RNA, so it sequenced expressed TCRB transcripts. Some 3.4 million reads were obtained on average from naive, central memory and regulatory T cell samples. TCRdb's table, derived via immunoSEQ multiplex PCR, lists solely in-frame clones and lacks some. The profile shows roughly 500,000 clones, 30% of them singletons. Material: naive CD4+ T cells from blood. The TCR comes from a man younger than 30 in good health. V usage is TRBV29-1 and J usage is TRBJ2-7; 8 positions agree with TRBD2. This chain's CDR3 is CSVGGSGLAGEQYF. In DNA, the CDR3 is TGCAGCGTTGGGGGGTCCGGACTAGCCGGCGAGCAGTACTTC.